The T cell receptor beta chain under discussion was sequenced for a study of cytomegalovirus exposure and HLA in healthy donors. Study-level information: In a previous analysis, around 110 million unique TCR beta sequences were found from 150 million to 200 million T cells. Study-level points and caveats: In a later analysis, across HLA loci, associated TCR counts were highest for DRB1, lowest for HLA-C. It was likely that a cluster of highly shared sequence variants was a sequencing artifact.

Concerning this clone: The antigen remains undetermined.

The PCR made use of 60 Vbeta and 13 Jbeta primers. Profiled with immunoSEQ multiplex PCR; TCRdb holds only in-frame clones, not every one. The sample consists of 100,000 to 150,000 clones, over 70% of them appearing once. Germline values: CDR1 SGDLS, CDR2 YYNGEE. V was trimmed by 3 bases and J by 5 bases, leaving 17 bases between them. CDR3 length: 15 residues. The TCR comes from a woman aged 40 to 49 in good health and CMV-seronegative. The sample consisted of PBMCs. This chain connects TRBV9 to TRBJ1-2; TRBD1 is a possible D gene (6 bases). The CDR3 DNA reads as TGTGCCAGCAGCGCCCCTCAACAGGGCCCTTATGGCTACACCTTC. Translating gives CASSAPQQGPYGYTF.